These 25 T cell receptor beta chains were all obtained from the same sample, sequenced in a study of blood T cell repertoires in COVID-19. Produced via immunoSEQ multiplex PCR; TCRdb's table is partial and in-frame only. This sample has 250,000 to 350,000 clones, with roughly nine tenths found just once. Sequencing input: PBMCs or T cells enriched from blood (not recorded which). The receptors were gathered from a woman aged 25 to 39 who had recovered from COVID-19.

V is TRBV29-1 and J is TRBJ1-2, with D possibly TRBD1 on 6 matching bases. This CDR3 has 13 amino acids. V was clipped by 7 bases and J by 4 bases, with 16 bases between them. The germline CDR1 and CDR2 sequences are SQVTM and ANQGSEA. The DNA of the CDR3 is TGCAGCGCCGAGGGGGGGCTAGGCTATGGCTACACCTTC. This sequence encodes CSAEGGLGYGYTF.

This chain joins TRBV11-3 and TRBJ2-3, with a possible D match to TRBD2 (6 bases). This CDR3 has 13 residues. The germline V and J ends were trimmed by 2 bases and 6 bases, with 9 bases remaining between them. Germline assignment: CDR1 SGHNT and CDR2 YENEEA. CDR3 protein: CASSLIGGDTQYF. The CDR3 DNA reads TGTGCCAGCAGCTTAATTGGGGGGGATACGCAGTATTTT.

This clone has more than one count but fewer than ten. The chain recombines TRBV9 with TRBJ1-6; D may be TRBD1 (5 bases). The CDR3 has 16 amino acids. V lost 0 bases to trimming and J lost 7 bases, with 14 bases between them. The germline CDR1 and CDR2 sequences are SGDLS and YYNGEE. CDR3 nucleotides: TGTGCCAGCAGCGTAGAGGCAACAGGCTACAATTCACCCCTCCACTTT. This gives the protein CASSVEATGYNSPLHF.

The chain uses TRBV19 and TRBJ1-6, with a possible D match to TRBD1 (5 bases). Germline V gives CDR1 LNHDA, CDR2 SQIVND (reference sequence). The V end lost 0 bases, the J end lost 9 bases, and 12 bases lay between the germline ends. The CDR3 extends over 15 amino acids. CDR3: CASSIEEGVTSPLHF. The CDR3 region has the DNA TGTGCCAGTAGTATAGAGGAAGGGGTGACTTCACCCCTCCACTTT.

This sequence joins TRBV5-4 and TRBJ1-3; a possible D gene is TRBD1 (5 bases). V lost 2 bases and J lost 2, with 14 bases in between. CDR1 and CDR2 (germline): SGHNT, YYREEE (reference sequence). The CDR3 sequence is 16 residues long. CDR3: CASSLAIQGTGNTIYF. The CDR3 DNA reads TGTGCCAGCAGCTTAGCCATTCAGGGTACTGGAAACACCATATATTTT.

The chain joins TRBV5-5 to TRBJ1-1; D call uncertain. The length of the CDR3 is 14 residues. Germline V gives CDR1 SGHKS, CDR2 YYEKEE (reference sequence). V lost 3 bases to trimming and J lost 6 bases, with 15 bases between them. This chain's CDR3 is CASSYPPGFAEAFF. The CDR3 DNA is TGTGCCAGCAGCTACCCTCCCGGGTTCGCTGAAGCTTTCTTT.

This rearrangement joins TRBV19 to TRBJ2-5, with 10 bases lining up with TRBD2. The junction had 8 bases not matched to a gene; V was cut back by 3 bases and J by 4 bases. The CDR3 contains 16 residues. Germline V gene lookup returns CDR1 LNHDA and CDR2 SQIVND (reference sequence). CDR3 sequence: CASSMARLAGTETQYF. The DNA of the CDR3 is TGTGCCAGTAGTATGGCCAGACTAGCGGGCACAGAGACCCAGTACTTC.

J is TRBJ1-1 and V is TRBV5-1, with TRBD1 identical over 10 bases. The J segment lost 6 bases and the V segment lost 3 bases, leaving 8 bases of the junction unmatched. Germline V gene sequence: CDR1 SGHRS, CDR2 YFSETQ. The CDR3 consists of 15 residues. The CDR3 DNA sequence: TGCGCCAGCAGCTGGGCCCGGGACAGGGGCGCTGAAGCTTTCTTT. It yields the protein CASSWARDRGAEAFF.

The V call is TRBV7-6, the J call TRBJ1-4, with TRBD1 matching over 7 bases. Trimming removed 1 base from V and 3 bases from J; junction bases left unmatched: 8. Per the germline V gene, CDR1 is SGHVS and CDR2 is FNYEAQ. This CDR3 contains 17 residues. The CDR3 loop reads CASSLVGGGAANEKLFF. For the CDR3, the DNA is TGTGCCAGCAGCTTAGTAGGGGGCGGCGCGGCTAATGAAAAACTGTTTTTT.

This chain joins TRBV14 and TRBJ2-2; TRBD2 agrees at 11 bases. The CDR3 loop spans 18 amino acids. The V gene's germline CDR1 is SGHDN and CDR2 FVKESK. Germline trimming cut 5 bases from V and 1 base from J; bases unmatched to any gene: 9. The CDR3 sequence is CASSIRRLAGGNTGELFF. DNA of the CDR3: TGTGCCAGCAGCATCCGCAGGCTAGCGGGGGGGAACACCGGGGAGCTGTTTTTT.

This rearrangement joins TRBV25-1 to TRBJ2-3; D gene unclear. CDR1 is MGHDK and CDR2 is SYGVNS in the germline V gene. Between the trimmed V and J ends, which lost 4 bases and 4 bases, there was a span of 15 bases. CDR3 length equals 15 residues. The CDR3 here is CASSGLSSSSDTQYF. DNA for the CDR3: TGTGCCAGCAGTGGGCTGAGTAGCTCCTCAGATACGCAGTATTTT.

DNA of the CDR3: TGCAGCGTTGAAGAAGCTGGGCGCCGTAACTATGGCTACACCTTC. It encodes CSVEEAGRRNYGYTF. This rearrangement joins TRBV29-1 to TRBJ1-2; no clear D gene. Trimming took 0 bases from V and 1 from J, leaving 12 bases between them. The CDR3 is 15 amino acids. The germline V gene encodes CDR1 SQVTM and CDR2 ANQGSEA.

Turning to this clone: Other DNA sequences of this sample code for an identical CDR3. CDR3 nucleotide sequence: TGTGCCAGCAGTTTTAGAGGGGATACGCAGTATTTT. It specifies CASSFRGDTQYF. The chain has TRBV12-3 or TRBV12-4 and TRBJ2-3; the D gene is possibly TRBD2 (5 bases). V was pared by 3 bases and J by 6 bases, with 7 bases between. The CDR3 loop spans 12 amino acids.

The chain uses TRBV2 and TRBJ2-1, with TRBD1 matching over 7 bases. Losses at the gene ends were 3 bases for V and 6 bases for J; bases not matched to a gene: 5. The germline gives CDR1 SNHLY, CDR2 FYNNEI. The CDR3 loop spans 14 amino acids. DNA for the CDR3: TGTGCCAGCAGTGAGCTAGGGACAGCCAATGAGCAGTTCTTC. As protein: CASSELGTANEQFF.

This clone was seen more than once but under ten times. The J gene is TRBJ1-1, the V gene TRBV19, with D possibly TRBD1 on 6 matching bases. The V end was cut by 6 bases, the J end by 4 bases, with 12 bases between. Germline V gene data show CDR1 as LNHDA and CDR2 as SQIVND (reference sequence). The CDR3 sequence is 13 residues long. The CDR3 DNA sequence: TGTGCCAGTAGCTCTTCCAGGGGCACTGAAGCTTTCTTT. It yields the protein CASSSSRGTEAFF.

The chain combines TRBV18 with TRBJ1-6; D possibly corresponds to TRBD1 (5 bases). There are 18 residues in the CDR3. Germline CDR1 KGHSH, CDR2 LQKENI. Trimming took 3 bases from V and 6 from J, leaving 21 bases between them. The chain's CDR3 is CASSPLPDTAGGNSPLHF. The CDR3 DNA follows: TGTGCCAGCTCACCCCTCCCTGATACGGCGGGGGGTAATTCACCCCTCCACTTT. Full variable domain (remainder filled in from reference TRBV18 and TRBJ1-6): NAGVMQNPRHLVRRRGQEARLRCSPMKGHSHVYWYRQLPEEGLKFMVYLQKENIIDESGMPKERFSAEFPKEGPSILRIQQVVRGDSAAYFCASSPLPDTAGGNSPLHFGNGTRLTVT.

The CDR3 region has the DNA TGTGCCAGCAGTTTAGGGGTGGGACAGGGCGGCGAGCAGTACTTC. Protein product: CASSLGVGQGGEQYF. This chain connects TRBV27 to TRBJ2-7; TRBD1 agrees at 9 bases. From germline, CDR1 is MNHEY and CDR2 SMNVEV (reference sequence). The J segment lost 6 bases and the V segment lost 2 bases, leaving 8 bases of the junction unmatched. The CDR3 length is 15 residues.

As concerns this clone: This CDR3 is also generated by other DNA sequences in the sample. The CDR3 here is CAWSGQGTEAFF. DNA of the CDR3: TGTGCCTGGAGTGGACAGGGGACTGAAGCTTTCTTT. V usage is TRBV30 and J usage is TRBJ1-1; 8 nucleotides match TRBD1. J lost 5 bases, V lost 1 base, and 0 bases had no gene match. The CDR3 has 12 amino acids. Germline V CDR1 and CDR2: GTSNPN, SVGIG (reference sequence).

The chain links TRBV18 to TRBJ1-2; 8 bases match TRBD1. This CDR3 is 16 amino acids long. In germline, CDR1 is KGHSH, CDR2 LQKENI. The V segment lost 4 bases and the J segment 5 bases; nucleotides outside the gene matches: 12. The CDR3 DNA is TGTGCCAGCTCACTGAAACAGACAGGGGCTGGGTATGGCTACACCTTC. As protein: CASSLKQTGAGYGYTF.

V gene TRBV28 combines with J gene TRBJ1-2; no clear D. CDR1 is MDHEN and CDR2 is SYDVKM in the germline V gene. The germline V and J ends were trimmed by 8 bases and 4 bases, with 5 bases remaining between them. The CDR3 extends over 10 amino acids. The CDR3 DNA sequence: TGTGCCAGCCGGAGCTATGGCTACACCTTC. Translated, it gives CASRSYGYTF.

The chain employs TRBV27 and TRBJ1-6; tentative D call: TRBD1 (6 bases). V was pared by 7 bases and J by 7 bases, with 11 bases between. The CDR3 covers 13 residues. CDR1 is MNHEY and CDR2 is SMNVEV in the germline V gene (reference sequence). CDR3 sequence (DNA): TGTGCCAGCAAGACAGGTTCAAATTCACCCCTCCACTTT. Translation: CASKTGSNSPLHF.

The gene calls are TRBV7-3 and TRBJ1-2; TRBD1 agrees at 7 bases. Germline-derived CDR1 and CDR2 are SGHTA and FQGTGA. The length of the CDR3 is 14 residues. J lost 6 bases, V lost 6 bases, and 10 bases had no gene match. The CDR3 spells CASSTGAQVDGYTF. CDR3 DNA sequence: TGTGCCAGCAGTACAGGGGCCCAGGTGGATGGCTACACCTTC.

This chain uses TRBV30 with TRBJ2-1, with 7 bases that match TRBD1. The germline CDR1 and CDR2 sequences are GTSNPN and SVGIG (reference sequence). With 2 bases clipped from V and 10 bases from J, the junction kept 11 bases outside the gene matches. This CDR3 spans 14 amino acids. CDR3 sequence reads: CAWSWGTAPREQFF. The CDR3 DNA reads as TGTGCCTGGAGTTGGGGGACAGCCCCTCGGGAGCAGTTCTTC.

V usage is TRBV11-3 and J usage is TRBJ2-1; TRBD1 agrees at 7 bases. V lost 1 base to trimming and J lost 5 bases; unmatched junction nucleotides: 8. This CDR3 region has 16 residues. Germline lookup yields CDR1 SGHNT and CDR2 YENEEA. The CDR3: CASSLGGTAPNNEQFF. CDR3 sequence (DNA): TGTGCCAGCAGCTTAGGAGGGACAGCCCCTAACAATGAGCAGTTCTTC.

This chain uses TRBV5-6 with TRBJ1-1; D is perhaps TRBD1 (6 bases). CDR3 length: 15 residues. V shed 3 bases and J shed 1 base, with 13 bases lying between them. Germline V gives CDR1 SGHDT, CDR2 YYEEEE. This CDR3 is CASSSLTGPNTEAFF. In DNA form, the CDR3 reads TGTGCCAGCAGCTCACTGACAGGCCCGAACACTGAAGCTTTCTTT.